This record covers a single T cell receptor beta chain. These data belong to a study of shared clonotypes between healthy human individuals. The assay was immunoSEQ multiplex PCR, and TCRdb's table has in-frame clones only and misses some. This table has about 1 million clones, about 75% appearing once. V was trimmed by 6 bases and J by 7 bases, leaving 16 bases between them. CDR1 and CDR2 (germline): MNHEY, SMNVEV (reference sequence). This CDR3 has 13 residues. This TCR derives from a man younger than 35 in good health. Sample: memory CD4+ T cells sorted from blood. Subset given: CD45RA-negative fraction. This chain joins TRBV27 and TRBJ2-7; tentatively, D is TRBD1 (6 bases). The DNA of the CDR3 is TGTGCCAGCAGCAGTTTTGGGGGCGAGGAGCAGTACTTC. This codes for CASSSFGGEEQYF.